The clone carrying this TCR beta chain was recorded at least ten times. TCRdb independently ran MiXCR on the reads; one entry per CDR3 protein. The sample shows more than 200,000 distinct CDR3 sequences, over 8% of them seen only once. The CDR3 is 13 residues long. Trimming cost V 4 bases and J 1 base, with 7 bases left between them. The source of the sample is a study of T cell repertoires in cytomegalovirus infection. The TCR comes from a human donor in good health (CMV status not recorded). Some clones in this sample may be carry-over from other donors' samples. This rearrangement joins TRBV12-3 or TRBV12-4 to TRBJ1-1; no reliable D call. Sequencing was done on a sample of PBMCs. For the CDR3, the DNA is TGTGCCAGCAGTTCGGGGAGGAACACTGAAGCTTTCTTT. This encodes CASSSGRNTEAFF.